The 31 T cell receptor beta chains below were found in one sample sequenced in a study of breast tumors, draining lymph nodes, adjacent tissues. The lymph nodes were axillary draining lymph nodes from breast cancer patients. MiXCR, applied by TCRdb to the multiplex PCR reads, yields one record per CDR3 protein. The profile covers fewer than 85,000 distinct CDR3 sequences, with roughly a fifth appearing a single time and 2% to 2.5% taken by the ten largest. The sequenced material came from axillary lymph node tissue. These TCRs come from a female donor with breast cancer. Some clones in this sample may be carry-over from other donors' samples.

This clonotype was counted many times. J is TRBJ2-3 and V is TRBV6-1; no definite D call. V lost 6 bases and J 1 base, leaving 5 bases between the germline ends. This CDR3 is 12 amino acids long. CDR1 and CDR2 (germline): MNHNS, SASEGT. CDR3 in amino acids: CASSPRTDTQYF. The CDR3 DNA follows: TGTGCCAGCAGCCCCCGCACAGATACGCAGTATTTT.

This clonotype was seen ten or more times. V usage is TRBV5-6 and J usage is TRBJ2-5; TRBD2 matches 11 bases. V lost 1 base and J lost 4; bases outside the gene matches: 3. CDR1 and CDR2 from the germline V gene are SGHDT and YYEEEE. CDR3 length: 15 residues. CDR3 amino acids: CASSLLAGGGETQYF. CDR3 bases: TGTGCCAGCAGCTTGCTAGCGGGAGGTGGAGAGACCCAGTACTTC.

This clonotype was seen many times. The rearrangement uses TRBV30 and TRBJ2-5, with D perhaps assigned TRBD1 or TRBD2 (5 bases each). In germline, CDR1 is GTSNPN, CDR2 SVGIG (reference sequence). The CDR3 is 13 residues long. Between the trimmed V and J ends, which lost 5 bases and 4 bases, there was a span of 14 bases. The CDR3, as DNA: TGTGCCTGGTCTAGGGACCTCGGAGAGACCCAGTACTTC. The encoded protein is CAWSRDLGETQYF.

This clonotype was found many times. Relative to the germline gene, one junction end is altered; a read error may explain this. The chain employs TRBV12-3 or TRBV12-4 and TRBJ2-1, with 9 bases that match TRBD2. This CDR3 is built from 15 residues. Here the CDR3 DNA reads TGTGCCAGCAGGTTAGCGGGAGCGGGATACAATGAGCAGTTCTTC. It encodes CASRLAGAGYNEQFF.

Ten or more counts support this clonotype. The J gene is TRBJ2-5, the V gene TRBV6-6; TRBD1 might be the D (6 bases). V lost 9 bases and J 6 bases, leaving 14 bases between the germline ends. The CDR3 has 12 amino acids. Germline lookup yields CDR1 MNHNY and CDR2 SVGAGI (reference sequence). The DNA for the CDR3 is TGTGCCAGACTCAGGGGTTGTCAGACCCAGTACTTC. Amino acids: CARLRGCQTQYF.

Note on this clonotype: This may come from a read error, since a much larger clone is one base off. V gene TRBV2 combines with J gene TRBJ2-1; no firm D call. V lost 0 bases, J lost 3 bases, and 15 bases lay in between. CDR1 and CDR2 from the germline V gene are SNHLY and FYNNEI. The CDR3 extends over 17 amino acids. For the CDR3, the DNA is TGTGCCAGCAGTGAAGCGGTCCGAACACGGGTCTACAATGAGCAGTTCTTC. Its translation: CASSEAVRTRVYNEQFF.

This clonotype was found many times. The chain employs TRBV20-1 and TRBJ1-4; tentative D call: TRBD1 (6 bases). V was clipped by 1 base and J by 8 bases, with 11 bases between them. The CDR3 runs 13 residues. CDR1 DFQATT and CDR2 SNEGSKA come from the germline V gene (reference sequence). The CDR3 sequence: CSARVRQDEKLFF. CDR3 nucleotide sequence: TGCAGTGCTAGAGTACGACAGGACGAAAAACTGTTTTTT.

This clonotype was recorded a few times. The V call is TRBV28, the J call TRBJ2-5; the match to TRBD2 covers 9 bases. The CDR3 length is 16 residues. The ends lost 2 bases at V and 4 bases at J; junction bases unmatched: 8. Germline lookup yields CDR1 MDHEN and CDR2 SYDVKM. The CDR3 nucleotides read TGTGCCAGCAGTTTACCTAGCGGGATGGCATCAGAGACCCAGTACTTC. Translation: CASSLPSGMASETQYF.

The chain combines TRBV3-1 with TRBJ1-2; D is undetermined. The CDR3 spans 17 residues. Germline V CDR1 and CDR2: LGHDT, YNNKEL (reference sequence). Between the trimmed V and J ends, which lost 1 base and 2 bases, there was a span of 17 bases. The CDR3 sequence is CASSQAALRWPNYGYTF. The DNA of the CDR3 is TGTGCCAGCAGCCAAGCCGCCTTGAGGTGGCCAAACTATGGCTACACCTTC.

This clonotype was picked up many times. The DNA for the CDR3 is TGTGCCAGTAGCGGGGCGGCGTTGTGGCAGTTCTTC. This codes for CASSGAALWQFF. This chain uses TRBV19 with TRBJ2-1; either TRBD1 or TRBD2 may fit D (5 bases each). The length of the CDR3 is 12 residues. Germline values: CDR1 LNHDA, CDR2 SQIVND (reference sequence). V was trimmed by 6 bases and J by 12 bases, leaving 15 bases between them.

Many counts were recorded for this clonotype. The chain employs TRBV9 and TRBJ2-2; D might be TRBD1 (6 bases). Per germline, CDR1 SGDLS and CDR2 YYNGEE. CDR3 size: 15 residues. Trimming removed 3 bases from V and 0 bases from J, with 9 bases in between. The CDR3: CASSAAGANTGELFF. The CDR3 nucleotides are TGTGCCAGCAGCGCCGCAGGGGCGAACACCGGGGAGCTGTTTTTT.

About this clonotype: Just one base apart from a much larger clone, this may be a read error. The chain couples TRBV7-6 to TRBJ2-3; no clear D. Germline loops: CDR1 SGHVS, CDR2 FNYEAQ. This CDR3 comprises 12 residues. The CDR3 region is CANSSRTDAQYF. The CDR3, as DNA: TGTGCCAACAGCTCCCGCACAGATGCGCAGTATTTT.

Of note for this clonotype: A clone one base away is much larger, so this may be a read error. This rearrangement joins TRBV27 to TRBJ2-1, with TRBD2 matching over 7 bases. The germline V gene has CDR1 MNHEY and CDR2 SMNVEV (reference sequence). Trimming removed 8 bases from V and 6 bases from J; junction bases left unmatched: 7. The CDR3 is 13 amino acids. CDR3: CASERERGNEQFF. The CDR3 DNA reads TGTGCCAGCGAACGGGAGCGGGGCAATGAGCAGTTCTTC.

This clonotype was recorded many times. The CDR3, as DNA: TGTGCCAGCAGCTTGGCCGCAGGGAGGAACACCGGGGAGCTGTTTTTT. Translating gives CASSLAAGRNTGELFF. This rearrangement joins TRBV5-5 to TRBJ2-2; D may be TRBD1 or TRBD2 (5 bases each). CDR1 is SGHKS, CDR2 YYEKEE, per germline (reference sequence). The V end was cut by 0 bases, the J end by 1 base, with 10 bases between. This CDR3 has 16 amino acids.

The V and J genes are TRBV28 and TRBJ2-3, with D unclear. The V gene lost 5 bases and the J gene lost 2 bases, with 14 bases spanning the gap. This CDR3 region has 15 residues. Germline V CDR1 and CDR2: MDHEN, SYDVKM. The CDR3 region has the DNA TGTGCCAGCAGTCCCGTGGGCAAGGTCACAGATACGCAGTATTTT. Its protein is CASSPVGKVTDTQYF.

This clonotype has a count of ten or more. V gene TRBV24-1 combines with J gene TRBJ2-7; perhaps TRBD1 as D (6 bases). The CDR3 runs 15 residues. V was shortened by 1 base and J by 0 bases, with 9 bases between the two germline ends. Per germline, CDR1 KGHDR and CDR2 SFDVKD. CDR3 nucleotide sequence: TGTGCCACCAGTGATTTCGACAGGTACTCCTACGAGCAGTACTTC. Translated, it gives CATSDFDRYSYEQYF.

Ten or more counts support this clonotype. The DNA of the CDR3 is TGCAGTGCTAGAGGACAACAGGGGGCAGAAGGCTACACCTTC. It is translated as CSARGQQGAEGYTF. The chain carries TRBV20-1 and TRBJ1-2, with TRBD1 matching over 9 bases. This CDR3 contains 14 residues. Germline V lookup: CDR1 DFQATT, CDR2 SNEGSKA (reference sequence). Trimming cost V 1 base and J 8 bases; bases outside gene matches: 8.

Ten or more counts support this clonotype. J is TRBJ1-2 and V is TRBV4-3, with D perhaps matching TRBD1 (6 bases). Germline V gene sequence: CDR1 LGHNA, CDR2 YSLEER. Trimming stripped 6 bases from V and 1 base from J, with 18 bases between. This CDR3 has 16 residues. The chain's CDR3 is CASSGGLGASNYGYTF. CDR3 nucleotides: TGCGCCAGCAGTGGGGGCCTTGGGGCCAGTAACTATGGCTACACCTTC.

This clonotype was counted at least ten times. The V call is TRBV5-6, the J call TRBJ1-5; D gene uncertain. The length of the CDR3 is 15 residues. Trimming stripped 0 bases from V and 3 bases from J, with 10 bases between. CDR1 is SGHDT, CDR2 YYEEEE, per germline. The DNA for the CDR3 is TGTGCCAGCAGCTTGGGGGAGGGTTTCAATCAGCCCCAGCATTTT. Translation: CASSLGEGFNQPQHF.

Only a few counts were recorded for this clonotype. This may come from a read error, since a much larger clone is one base off. The chain has TRBV20-1 and TRBJ1-5; no clear D gene. Germline V lookup: CDR1 DFQATT, CDR2 SNEGSKA (reference sequence). This CDR3 is built from 12 residues. In nucleotides, the CDR3 is TGCAGTGCTGACCGCGGGGAAGAGCCCCGGCATTTT. Protein product: CSADRGEEPRHF.

This clonotype was counted at least ten times. The V gene is TRBV7-2, the J gene TRBJ2-1; D possibly uses TRBD1 or TRBD2 (5 bases each). The CDR3 length is 11 residues. Trimming left V 4 bases short and J 10 bases short, with 8 bases between. The germline V gene encodes CDR1 SGHTA and CDR2 FQGNSA. DNA of the CDR3: TGTGCCAGCAGCTGGGACCGGGAGCAGTTCTTC. It translates to CASSWDREQFF.

The sample holds many counts of this clonotype. The rearrangement joins TRBV3-1 to TRBJ1-2, with 11 positions matching TRBD1. The germline gives CDR1 LGHDT, CDR2 YNNKEL (reference sequence). The CDR3 has 14 residues. The ends lost 4 bases at V and 2 bases at J; junction bases unmatched: 0. This chain's CDR3 is CASSRDRGNYGYTF. CDR3 in DNA: TGTGCCAGCAGCCGGGACAGGGGGAACTATGGCTACACCTTC.

Concerning this clonotype: A read error may explain this, as a much larger clone is one base away. This rearrangement joins TRBV6-6 to TRBJ2-1, with 12 bases fitting TRBD2. Per the germline V gene, CDR1 is MNHNY and CDR2 is SVGAGI (reference sequence). This CDR3 is built from 13 residues. The CDR3 nucleotides read TGTGCCAGCCTAGCGGGAGGGCATAATGAGCGGTTCTTC. It yields the protein CASLAGGHNERFF.

The rearrangement uses TRBV6-1 and TRBJ2-6; 7 bases match TRBD1. The CDR3 is 18 residues long. Germline CDR1 is MNHNS and CDR2 is SASEGT. V lost 7 bases, J lost 0 bases, and 12 bases stayed unmatched. CDR3 sequence reads: CASIMTRGYRSGANVLTF. The DNA of the CDR3 is TGTGCCAGCATAATGACCAGGGGGTACCGCTCTGGGGCCAACGTCCTGACTTTC.

In its sample, this clonotype was seen many times. J is TRBJ1-4 and V is TRBV9; TRBD1 matches at 10 bases. The CDR3 is 14 residues long. The germline V gene has CDR1 SGDLS and CDR2 YYNGEE. The J segment lost 5 bases and the V segment lost 3 bases, leaving 1 base of the junction unmatched. The CDR3 is CASSADRGNEKLFF. In nucleotides, the CDR3 is TGTGCCAGCAGCGCGGACAGGGGGAATGAAAAACTGTTTTTT.

This clonotype was seen more than once but under ten times. V usage is TRBV20-1 and J usage is TRBJ1-1; D call uncertain. The ends were cut back, 6 bases at V and 2 bases at J, with 16 bases in the middle. Germline V lookup: CDR1 DFQATT, CDR2 SNEGSKA (reference sequence). CDR3 length: 14 residues. For the CDR3, the DNA is TGCAGTGCCCTGTCGAACGCGGCTAACACTGAAGCTTTCTTT. This sequence encodes CSALSNAANTEAFF.

This clonotype has ten or more counts. The chain joins TRBV5-1 to TRBJ2-2; D is perhaps TRBD1 (6 bases). Germline CDR1 is SGHRS and CDR2 is YFSETQ. This CDR3 has 13 residues. V was cut by 2 bases and J by 8 bases, with 10 bases left in between. In DNA form, the CDR3 reads TGCGCCAGCAGCTTCGGACAGCCGGGGGAGCTGTTTTTT. Its translation is CASSFGQPGELFF.

This clonotype was observed many times. The chain employs TRBV11-3 and TRBJ2-3; D unresolved. Trimming left V 3 bases short and J 6 bases short, with 4 bases between. Germline-derived CDR1 and CDR2 are SGHNT and YENEEA. This CDR3 region has 11 residues. The CDR3: CASSFRDTQYF. CDR3 DNA sequence: TGTGCCAGCAGCTTTCGGGATACGCAGTATTTT.

Of note for this clonotype: A much more abundant neighbour one base away suggests this may be a read error. The chain carries TRBV4-3 and TRBJ1-3; 7 nucleotides line up with TRBD1. Looked up from germline, CDR1 is LGHNA and CDR2 is YSLEER. This CDR3 spans 15 amino acids. CDR3 bases: TGCGCCAACAGCGAGACAGGGTCGGGGAGGAACACCATATATTTT. It translates to CANSETGSGRNTIYF.

This clonotype was recorded at least ten times. This sequence joins TRBV20-1 and TRBJ2-1; 8 nucleotides match TRBD1. The V and J ends lost 5 bases and 0 bases, in that order; junction bases with no gene match: 3. The CDR3 runs to 14 residues. Germline-derived CDR1 and CDR2 are DFQATT and SNEGSKA (reference sequence). The DNA of the CDR3 is TGCAGTGCTGGACAGGGCGCCTCCTACAATGAGCAGTTCTTC. As protein: CSAGQGASYNEQFF.

This clonotype was observed a single time. The CDR3 carries no conserved terminal phenylalanine or tryptophan, so it likely arises from a read error. The limits of the CDR3 on the DNA are not certain, so only TCRdb's listed CDR3 is given. The chain links TRBV9 to TRBJ2-2. CDR1 and CDR2 (germline): SGDLS, YYNGEE. The CDR3 contains 16 residues when both ends are counted. The CDR3 spells CASSVEGNSNTGELLL.